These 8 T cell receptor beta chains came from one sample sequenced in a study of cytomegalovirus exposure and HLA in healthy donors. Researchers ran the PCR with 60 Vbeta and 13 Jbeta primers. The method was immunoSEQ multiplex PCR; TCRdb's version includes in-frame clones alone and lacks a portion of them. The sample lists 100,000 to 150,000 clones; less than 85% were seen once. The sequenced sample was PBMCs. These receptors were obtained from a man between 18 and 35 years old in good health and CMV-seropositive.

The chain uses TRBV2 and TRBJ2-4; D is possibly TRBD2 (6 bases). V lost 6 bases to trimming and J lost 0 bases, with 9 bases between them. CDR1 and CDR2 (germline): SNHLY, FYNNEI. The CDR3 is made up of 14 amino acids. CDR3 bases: TGTGCCAGCAGCGGGACTCTAGCCAAAAACATTCAGTACTTC. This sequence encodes CASSGTLAKNIQYF.

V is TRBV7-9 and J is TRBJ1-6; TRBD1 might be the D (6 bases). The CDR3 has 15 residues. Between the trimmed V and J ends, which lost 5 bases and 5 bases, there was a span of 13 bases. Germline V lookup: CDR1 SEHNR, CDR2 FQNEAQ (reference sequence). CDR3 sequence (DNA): TGTGCCAGCAGCACCCGGACAGATGATAATTCACCCCTCCACTTT. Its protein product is CASSTRTDDNSPLHF.

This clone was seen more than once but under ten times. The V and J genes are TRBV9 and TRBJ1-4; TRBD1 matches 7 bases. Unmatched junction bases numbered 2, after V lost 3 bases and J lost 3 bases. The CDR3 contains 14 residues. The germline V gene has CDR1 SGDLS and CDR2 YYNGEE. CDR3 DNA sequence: TGTGCCAGCAGCGCGACAGGGTCTAATGAAAAACTGTTTTTT. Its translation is CASSATGSNEKLFF.

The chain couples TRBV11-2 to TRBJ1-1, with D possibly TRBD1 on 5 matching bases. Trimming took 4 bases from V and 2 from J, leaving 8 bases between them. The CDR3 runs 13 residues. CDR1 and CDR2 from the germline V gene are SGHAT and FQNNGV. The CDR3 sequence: CASSSGLNTEAFF. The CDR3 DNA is TGTGCCAGCAGCTCAGGGTTAAACACTGAAGCTTTCTTT.

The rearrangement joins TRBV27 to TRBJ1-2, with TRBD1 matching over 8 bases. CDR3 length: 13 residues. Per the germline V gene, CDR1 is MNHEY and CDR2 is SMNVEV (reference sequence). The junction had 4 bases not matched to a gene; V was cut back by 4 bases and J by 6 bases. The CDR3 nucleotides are TGTGCCAGCAGTTACCAGACAGGGGATGGCTACACCTTC. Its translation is CASSYQTGDGYTF.

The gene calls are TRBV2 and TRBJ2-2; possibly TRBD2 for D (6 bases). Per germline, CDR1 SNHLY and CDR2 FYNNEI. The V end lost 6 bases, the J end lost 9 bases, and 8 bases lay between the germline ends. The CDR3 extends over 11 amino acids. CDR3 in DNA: TGTGCCAGCAGCAGGGACTGGGAGCTGTTTTTT. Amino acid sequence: CASSRDWELFF.

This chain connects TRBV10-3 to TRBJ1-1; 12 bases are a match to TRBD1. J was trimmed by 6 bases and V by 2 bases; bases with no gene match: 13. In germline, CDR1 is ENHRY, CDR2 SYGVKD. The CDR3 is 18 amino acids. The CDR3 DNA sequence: TGTGCCATCAGTGAGAGTGGACCAAGGGGACAGGGGGCATCTGAAGCTTTCTTT. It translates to CAISESGPRGQGASEAFF.

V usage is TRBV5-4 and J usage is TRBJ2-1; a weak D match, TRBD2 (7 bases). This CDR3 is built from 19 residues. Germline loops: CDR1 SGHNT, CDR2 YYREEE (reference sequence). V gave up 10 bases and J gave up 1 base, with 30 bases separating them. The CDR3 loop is CAFSGWGGAEDGSYNEQFF. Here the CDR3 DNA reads TGTGCCTTTTCCGGTTGGGGGGGCGCCGAAGATGGGTCCTACAATGAGCAGTTCTTC.